Listed below are T cell receptor beta chains from one sample, sequenced in a study of T-cell reconstitution after alpha-beta-depleted transplantation in children. Each CDR3 protein gets one entry after TCRdb re-called the PCR reads with MiXCR. This table holds 670,000 or so distinct CDR3 sequences, over 10% found once. The sample in question was PBMCs, obtained before TCRalphabeta/CD19-depleted stem cell transplant. These receptors came from a girl under 10 years old with congenital amegakaryocytic thrombocytopenia, due to receive a stem cell transplant. The CDR3 runs from the conserved cysteine through the conserved F or W. Each record gives: J gene, D gene, clone size, V gene, CDR3 protein, CDR3 DNA. A D gene is named only where the DNA matches it firmly. Clone size is not always given. Where it is, it says once, few, many or a class for expanded clones.

TRBJ1-2 | . | few | TRBV6-5 | CASSYLTVGARNYGYTF | TGTGCCAGCAGTTACCTCACAGTCGGCGCACGGAACTATGGCTACACCTTC
TRBJ2-7 | . | few | TRBV12-3/TRBV12-4 | CASSTSWGAQYEQYF | TGTGCCAGCAGCACGTCTTGGGGCGCCCAATACGAGCAGTACTTC
TRBJ2-7 | . | many | TRBV5-1 | CASSFRPWAGRGEQYF | TGCGCCAGCAGCTTTCGTCCTTGGGCCGGCCGCGGGGAGCAGTACTTC
TRBJ1-1 | . | . | TRBV14 | CASSPRRGFRAEAFF | TGTGCCAGCAGCCCCCGACGGGGGTTTCGCGCTGAAGCTTTCTTT
TRBJ2-3 | . | . | TRBV4-1 | CASSQFYREGGTDTQYF | TGCGCCAGCAGCCAATTTTACCGGGAAGGGGGCACAGATACGCAGTATTTT
TRBJ1-5 | . | many | TRBV10-3 | CAISEARVGNQPQHF | TGTGCCATCAGTGAGGCCAGGGTGGGGAATCAGCCCCAGCATTTT
TRBJ1-4 | . | . | TRBV20-1 | CSARELHEKLFF | TGCAGTGCTAGGGAGCTCCATGAAAAACTGTTTTTT
TRBJ2-3 | . | many | TRBV20-1 | CSARDFEDTDTQYF | TGCAGTGCTAGAGATTTCGAGGACACAGATACGCAGTATTTT
TRBJ1-3 | TRBD1 | . | TRBV12-3/TRBV12-4 | CASSPLGQGSRNTIYF | TGTGCCAGCAGTCCTCTAGGACAGGGTTCGAGAAACACCATATATTTT
TRBJ2-2 | . | many | TRBV7-9 | CASSLIDGVRAGELFF | TGTGCCAGCAGCTTAATAGACGGCGTTCGAGCCGGGGAGCTGTTTTTT
TRBJ2-3 | TRBD2 | many | TRBV27 | CASSLSWRLAGDTDTQYF | TGTGCCAGCAGTTTATCGTGGAGACTAGCGGGAGACACAGATACGCAGTATTTT
TRBJ2-1 | TRBD2 | few | TRBV11-2 | CASSRKTDDRVWTSGYNEQFF | TGTGCCAGCAGCCGGAAAACTGACGACAGGGTTTGGACTAGCGGGTACAATGAGCAGTTCTTC
TRBJ2-5 | . | many | TRBV5-6 | CASSFVDISQTQYF | TGTGCCAGCAGCTTTGTTGACATTTCTCAGACCCAGTACTTC
TRBJ1-2 | . | many | TRBV18 | CASSPHRAGYTF | TGTGCCAGCTCACCACATAGGGCTGGCTACACCTTC
TRBJ2-7 | . | . | TRBV30 | CAWSVQAYEQYF | TGTGCCTGGAGTGTTCAGGCCTACGAGCAGTACTTC
TRBJ2-4 | TRBD1 | . | TRBV5-1 | CASSSGQGGIQYF | TGCGCCAGCAGCTCGGGACAGGGGGGCATTCAGTACTTC
TRBJ2-3 | TRBD1 | few | TRBV5-6 | CASIYQGAQYF | TGTGCCAGCATCTACCAGGGGGCGCAGTATTTT
TRBJ1-3 | TRBD1 | few | TRBV11-2 | CASRSPGQGSDTIYF | TGTGCCAGCAGATCCCCGGGACAGGGATCGGACACCATATATTTT
TRBJ1-2 | TRBD1 | . | TRBV30 | CAWSGGQGHQNGYTF | TGTGCCTGGAGTGGGGGACAGGGGCATCAGAATGGCTACACCTTC
TRBJ2-3 | TRBD2 | many | TRBV5-1 | CASSPTAGETDTQYF | TGCGCCAGCAGCCCGACGGCGGGAGAGACAGATACGCAGTATTTT
TRBJ2-4 | . | . | TRBV19 | CASSDRRDIQYF | TGTGCCAGTAGTGATAGGAGAGACATTCAGTACTTC
TRBJ2-1 | TRBD2 | . | TRBV25-1 | CASSEPGLAVINEQFF | TGTGCCAGCAGTGAGCCGGGACTAGCGGTGATTAATGAGCAGTTCTTC
TRBJ1-2 | TRBD1 | many | TRBV29-1 | CSVEATDRGGYGYTF | TGCAGCGTTGAAGCAACTGACAGGGGGGGATATGGCTACACCTTC
TRBJ1-2 | . | few | TRBV27 | CASSIKGRGYGYTF | TGTGCCAGCAGTATAAAGGGGCGCGGCTATGGCTACACCTTC
TRBJ2-3 | . | many | TRBV12-3/TRBV12-4 | CASSPDTYTQYF | TGTGCCAGCAGCCCGGACACCTATACGCAGTATTTT
TRBJ1-1 | . | many | TRBV7-2 | CASSLVAYTEAFF | TGTGCCAGCAGCTTAGTGGCCTACACTGAAGCTTTCTTT
TRBJ2-1 | . | once | TRBV5-1 | CASRDLGVTYNEQFF | TGCGCCAGCAGGGATTTGGGGGTGACCTACAATGAGCAGTTCTTC
TRBJ2-7 | TRBD1 | many | TRBV25-1 | CASSTRGHSYEQYF | TGTGCCAGCTCAACCAGGGGGCACTCCTACGAGCAGTACTTC
TRBJ1-1 | . | many | TRBV20-1 | CSGQKNTEAFF | TGCAGTGGTCAGAAGAACACTGAAGCTTTCTTT
TRBJ1-1 | TRBD1 | few | TRBV7-6 | CASSLTRDSYMNTEAFF | TGTGCCAGCAGCTTGACCCGGGACAGCTACATGAACACTGAAGCTTTCTTT
TRBJ2-1 | . | . | TRBV27 | CASSLNPRGGNEQFF | TGTGCCAGCAGTTTAAATCCCAGGGGAGGCAATGAGCAGTTCTTC
TRBJ2-1 | TRBD2 | many | TRBV20-1 | CSARQASGSSYNEQFF | TGCAGTGCGCGCCAGGCTAGCGGGAGTTCCTACAATGAGCAGTTCTTC
TRBJ2-2 | . | few | TRBV20-1 | CSATLATNTGELFF | TGCAGTGCTACTCTAGCGACGAACACCGGGGAGCTGTTTTTT
TRBJ2-1 | TRBD2 | . | TRBV20-1 | CSAPPLAGGYNEQFF | TGCAGTGCACCCCCTCTAGCGGGAGGTTACAATGAGCAGTTCTTC
TRBJ2-3 | . | . | TRBV20-1 | CSASISTGTDTQYF | TGCAGTGCCAGCATAAGCACCGGCACAGATACGCAGTATTTT
TRBJ2-1 | TRBD2 | few | TRBV12-3/TRBV12-4 | CASSLDTVAGKLPQFF | TGTGCCAGCAGTTTAGACACCGTAGCGGGAAAACTCCCTCAGTTCTTC
TRBJ2-5 | TRBD1 | few | TRBV12-3/TRBV12-4 | CASSPRDRVQETQYF | TGTGCCAGCAGCCCCCGGGACAGGGTACAAGAGACCCAGTACTTC
TRBJ2-7 | . | many | TRBV5-5 | CASSFAGGDYEQYF | TGTGCCAGCAGTTTCGCAGGGGGGGACTACGAGCAGTACTTC
TRBJ2-7 | . | . | TRBV12-3/TRBV12-4 | CASSATGGSSYEQYF | TGTGCCAGCAGTGCGACCGGGGGAAGCTCCTACGAGCAGTACTTC
TRBJ2-1 | TRBD2 | many | TRBV29-1 | CSVVQAGVPNGEQFF | TGCAGCGTTGTCCAAGCGGGAGTGCCTAACGGTGAGCAGTTCTTC
TRBJ2-3 | TRBD2 | few | TRBV20-1 | CCARDYEGGPSTDTQYF | TGCTGTGCTAGAGATTACGAGGGAGGGCCTAGCACAGATACGCAGTATTTT
TRBJ2-7 | . | . | TRBV30 | CAWNRRTYEQYF | TGTGCCTGGAACCGGAGGACCTACGAGCAGTACTTC
TRBJ2-1 | . | . | TRBV12-3/TRBV12-4 | CASSLEADLKQFF | TGTGCCAGCAGTTTGGAGGCTGATCTGAAGCAGTTCTTC
TRBJ2-2 | . | few | TRBV29-1 | CSVQETGELFF | TGCAGCGTTCAGGAGACCGGGGAGCTGTTTTTT
TRBJ2-5 | . | . | TRBV5-1 | CASSLVALDGETQYF | TGCGCCAGCAGCTTGGTTGCTCTGGACGGGGAGACCCAGTACTTC
TRBJ2-1 | . | . | TRBV3-1 | CASSRRGVGYNEQFF | TGTGCCAGCAGCCGTCGGGGAGTGGGCTACAATGAGCAGTTCTTC
TRBJ2-7 | . | few | TRBV2 | CASLWVTTYEQYF | TGTGCCAGCTTATGGGTTACGACCTACGAGCAGTACTTC
TRBJ2-7 | . | many | TRBV20-1 | CSARRGGNTYEQYF | TGCAGTGCTAGACGAGGCGGAAACACCTACGAGCAGTACTTC
TRBJ1-1 | . | . | TRBV6-5 | CASSYSSRGVGTEAFF | TGTGCCAGCAGTTACTCGAGTCGGGGTGTAGGTACTGAAGCTTTCTTT
TRBJ1-1 | . | . | TRBV6-6 | CASSYGGATEAFF | TGTGCCAGCAGTTATGGTGGGGCCACTGAAGCTTTCTTT
TRBJ2-1 | . | . | TRBV7-6 | CASSPARSDEQFF | TGTGCCAGCAGTCCGGCGAGGTCCGATGAGCAGTTCTTC
TRBJ2-7 | TRBD1 | many | TRBV12-3/TRBV12-4 | CASSLRPPGQGAYEQYF | TGTGCCAGCAGTTTACGTCCTCCGGGACAGGGGGCCTACGAGCAGTACTTC
TRBJ2-7 | . | few | TRBV20-1 | CSARDRGNYEQYF | TGCAGTGCTAGAGATAGGGGTAACTACGAGCAGTACTTC
TRBJ2-2 | . | many | TRBV5-1 | CASSLVQTNTGELFF | TGCGCCAGCAGCTTGGTACAGACGAACACCGGGGAGCTGTTTTTT
TRBJ2-7 | . | . | TRBV25-1 | CASSVGVEQYF | TGTGCCAGCAGTGTAGGGGTCGAGCAGTACTTC
TRBJ2-7 | TRBD2 | many | TRBV20-1 | CSARGGGRGYEQYF | TGCAGTGCTAGAGGGGGAGGGAGAGGTTACGAGCAGTACTTC
TRBJ2-7 | TRBD2 | many | TRBV5-1 | CASSRTSGNHEQYF | TGCGCCAGCAGCAGGACTAGCGGGAACCACGAGCAGTACTTC